This TCR beta chain was identified in a study of T-cell memory formation after mild COVID-19 (dated by TCRdb to the early 2020s). General notes on the study: Most TCR sequence clusters were specific to one of the two donors. Longitudinal TCRalpha and TCRbeta repertoire sequencing tracked T-cell clones expanding and contracting after mild COVID-19 in a couple of donors. Two young, previously healthy adult volunteers made up the cohort, one male and one female.

From cysteine to phenylalanine, the CDR3 is 16 amino acids long. Only the CDR3 DNA is retained, 48 bases long and in frame from the first base. Trimming removed 5 bases from V and 2 bases from J, leaving 17 bases between the germline ends. CDR1 SGHVS and CDR2 FQNEAQ were looked up in the germline V gene. Ficoll-Paque density gradient centrifugation was used to isolate PBMCs. Overall study outcomes, separate from this receptor: Only a couple of mild cases were covered by the study, and larger cohorts that include severe cases with pre-infection samples were considered necessary. SARS-CoV-2 specificity was not confirmed for the second-wave clones peaking on day 37. Contracting CD4+ clones were located mainly in the CM and EM memory subsets, whereas CD8+ clones were found to be enriched in EMRA. Some responding clones were detected in pre-infection memory, which suggested that pre-existing cross-reactive memory T cells had joined the SARS-CoV-2 response. Clones that contracted from day 15 to 85 showed balanced CD4/CD8 phenotypes, whereas a second wave of clones that expanded from day 15 to 37 leaned towards CD4+.

This clonotype was observed many times. The specificity of this receptor is unknown. Nothing much larger sits one base from this clone, and base qualities are not available. Data came from an Illumina NovaSeq 6000. cDNA libraries for TCRalpha and TCRbeta were prepared by 5'RACE using constant-segment primers, with sample barcodes and unique molecular identifiers added. RNA was extracted from every sample with Trizol reagent. Amplification of the libraries took two PCR steps, and the second step added a second sample barcode plus Illumina TruSeq adapters. Sequencing of the libraries was done on an Illumina NovaSeq, producing 2 x 150 bp paired-end reads. The authors' pipeline ran thus. With migec v1.2.7, reads were demultiplexed and then collapsed into UMI-guided consensus sequences. Using mixcr v2.1.11, UMI consensuses were aligned to TRA and TRB V and J templates and then assembled into clonotypes. Expanded or contracted clonotypes were those called significant by both edgeR and NoisET, with noise models trained on biological replicates. For edgeR calls, the cutoffs were a false discovery rate-adjusted p below 0.01 and a log2 fold-change threshold of 1. As an exploratory analysis of dynamics, PCA with hierarchical clustering was applied to max-normalized trajectories of the 1000 most abundant clonotypes. The CD4 or CD8 phenotype of responding clones was assigned using the separately sequenced CD4+ and CD8+ repertoires. TCRdb reanalyzed the raw reads on its own, using fastp at Q25 for trimming and MiXCR for clone calling, and kept in-frame beta chains. Merged by CDR3 protein, the rows form single entries marked with the most common genes and DNA. The V and J calls, along with clone size, are taken from TCRdb and not from the paper's own processing. The sample records over 350,000 distinct CDR3 sequences, about a sixth of which are singletons. 20% to 25% of the sample comes from the top ten.

The V and J segments used are TRBV7-8 and TRBJ2-3; the D match is possibly TRBD1 or TRBD2, with 5 bases aligned in each. The receptor was isolated from a man aged 18 to 30 who had mild COVID-19 (a few samples of this study predate the infection). The sample titles of this study are shuffled in the database, so cell type and time point are left out; the donor was told from shared clones. The sample consisted of PBMCs or a T cell subset sorted from them (not recorded which). The DNA sequence follows: TGTGCCAGCAGCCCCAGGGCGGGCAGGCCCACAGATACGCAGTATTTT. Its coded protein is CASSPRAGRPTDTQYF. The variable domain in full, with residues beyond the CDR3 obtained from the reference TRBV7-8 and TRBJ2-3 genes, is GAGVSQSPRYKVAKRGQDVALRCDPISGHVSLFWYQQALGQGPEFLTYFQNEAQLDKSGLPSDRFFAERPEGSVSTLKIQRTQQEDSAVYLCASSPRAGRPTDTQYFGPGTRLTVL.